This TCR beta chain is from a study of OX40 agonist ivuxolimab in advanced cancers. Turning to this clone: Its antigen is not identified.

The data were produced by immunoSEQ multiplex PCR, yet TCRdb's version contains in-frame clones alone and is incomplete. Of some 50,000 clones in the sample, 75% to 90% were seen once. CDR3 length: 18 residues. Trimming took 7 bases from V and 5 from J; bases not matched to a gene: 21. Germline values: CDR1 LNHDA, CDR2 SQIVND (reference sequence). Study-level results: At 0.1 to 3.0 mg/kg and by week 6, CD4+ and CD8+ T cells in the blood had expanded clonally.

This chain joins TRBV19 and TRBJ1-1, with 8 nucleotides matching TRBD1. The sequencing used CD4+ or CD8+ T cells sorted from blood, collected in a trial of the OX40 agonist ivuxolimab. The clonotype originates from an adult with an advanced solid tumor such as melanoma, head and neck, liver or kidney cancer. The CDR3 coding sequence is TGTGCCAGTACCAAACAGGGGGGTGGGGGCACAACCCGGACTGAAGCTTTCTTT. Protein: CASTKQGGGGTTRTEAFF.